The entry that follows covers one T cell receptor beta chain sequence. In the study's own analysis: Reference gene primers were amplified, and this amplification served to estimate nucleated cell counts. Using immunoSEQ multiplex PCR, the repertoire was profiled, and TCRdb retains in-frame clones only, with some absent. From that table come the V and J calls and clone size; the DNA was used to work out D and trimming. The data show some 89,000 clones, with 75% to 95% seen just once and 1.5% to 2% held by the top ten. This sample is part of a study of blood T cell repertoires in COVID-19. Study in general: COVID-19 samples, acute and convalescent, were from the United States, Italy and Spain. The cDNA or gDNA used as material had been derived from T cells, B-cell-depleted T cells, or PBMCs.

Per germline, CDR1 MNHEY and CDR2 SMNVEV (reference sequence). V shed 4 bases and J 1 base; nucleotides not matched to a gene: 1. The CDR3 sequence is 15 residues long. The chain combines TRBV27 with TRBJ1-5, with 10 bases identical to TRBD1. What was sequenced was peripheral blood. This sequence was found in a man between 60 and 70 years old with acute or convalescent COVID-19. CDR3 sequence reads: CASSSTGGSNQPQHF. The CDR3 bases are TGTGCCAGCAGTTCGACAGGGGGCAGCAATCAGCCCCAGCATTTT.